This TCR beta chain was found in a study of blood T cell repertoires in COVID-19. TCRdb keeps only in-frame clones here, not all; method: immunoSEQ multiplex PCR. The table records 180,000 or so clones, more than 75% of them present only once. The CDR3 sequence is 15 residues long. Per germline, CDR1 LGHDT and CDR2 YNNKEL (reference sequence). V lost 0 bases, J lost 4 bases, and 12 bases lay in between. V gene TRBV3-1 (or the pseudogene TRBV3-2) combines with J gene TRBJ1-2, with TRBD1 as a possible D gene (5 bases). The sequence derives from a man aged 35-49 years with acute COVID-19. The sequenced sample consisted of PBMCs or T cells enriched from blood (not recorded which). The DNA for the CDR3 is TGTGCCAGCAGCCAAGATGGGATAGACAGCTATGGCTACACCTTC. Amino acids: CASSQDGIDSYGYTF.